This T cell receptor (beta chain) was sequenced during a study of a mutant IDH1 vaccine in newly diagnosed glioma (dated by TCRdb to the early 2020s). Background on the whole study: Patients were given eight vaccinations, in weeks 1, 3, 5, 7, 11, 15, 19 and 23, which matched visits V03 through V10. Vaccination was initiated 4-6 weeks after radiotherapy alone, or concurrently with temozolomide cycles in the chemotherapy-containing groups. Of the 30 to 35 patients who were treated, around 60% were male and about 40% were female, and the mean age was around 41 years. Peripheral blood was collected at six visits: V03 (baseline), V05, V07, V10, V12 and V13. Prior to enrollment, standard therapy consisting of radiotherapy alone, temozolomide alone, or radiochemotherapy with temozolomide had been administered to patients, with the combination being received by most patients. For exploratory analyses, longitudinal TCRB deep sequencing was carried out in around 26 treated patients wherever samples were available. General study outcomes and caveats: Pseudoprogression appeared unrelated to alterations in the top peripheral T cell clonotypes detected by TCRB sequencing. Vaccine-induced immune responses across multiple MHC alleles were detected in about 92% of patients. Availability determined which PBMC samples were chosen for TCRB deep sequencing. According to the authors, sample limitations meant that analyses of patient blood samples could not be reproduced.

The library was produced with the immunoSEQ multiplex PCR assay. The hsTCRB Kit was used according to the manufacturer's protocol to amplify rearranged TCR beta chain sequences. An Illumina MiSeq was used to sequence the TCRB libraries. In the source study's methods: The kit vendor's proprietary platform handled demultiplexing, trimming and gene mapping. TCRdb stores this immuneACCESS table with in-frame sequences only. Part of the clones is absent; in the studies checked, under half of the shortfall reflects unresolved V genes, and no reason is known for the rest. The V and J calls and clone size are taken from that table; D and trimming were inferred from the DNA. The table for this sample lists fewer than 40,000 clones; approximately 50% of them were counted only once. In total, the top ten clones hold 9.5% to 12% of the sample. CDR1 is given as SGDLS and CDR2 as YYNGEE, both from the germline V gene. The V and J ends are trimmed by 0 bases and 8 bases, leaving 9 bases between them. The CDR3 covers 13 residues, taking in both the cysteine and the phenylalanine. Only the CDR3 part of the read is kept: 39 bases, read in frame from the first base.

The sample's time point label, in plain terms: week 5, during vaccination. Each vaccine dose, consisting of 300 ug of a 20-mer mutant IDH1 peptide in Montanide, was administered subcutaneously with topical imiquimod. The donors had newly diagnosed IDH1-mutant astrocytomas of WHO grade 3 or 4 that showed loss of nuclear ATRX. The samples were drawn from NOA16, a multicentre, single-arm, open-label phase I trial in Germany that tested a mutant IDH1 peptide vaccine in humans for the first time. Genomic DNA for TCRB sequencing was isolated from EDTA blood with the DNeasy Blood and Tissue Kit. In its sample, this clone was seen once. Its target antigen remains unknown. Per-base quality was not reported, and no clone a single base away is much larger than it.

This clonotype originated in a woman between 18 and 29 years old with glioma. The rearrangement combines TRBV9 with TRBJ2-1; the D gene cannot be resolved reliably. The material sequenced was PBMCs, taken from a glioma patient whose treatment included an IDH1 peptide vaccine. This receptor carries the CDR3 CASSVATDYEQFF. The nucleotides are TGTGCCAGCAGCGTAGCTACCGACTATGAGCAGTTCTTC.